Listed here is a single T cell receptor beta chain. Template material for amplifying TCR beta CDR3 regions consisted of RNA transcripts. A first-round RT-PCR of the TCR CDR3 used the HTBI primer set. TCRdb reprocessed the multiplex PCR reads with MiXCR, giving one entry per CDR3 protein. This table holds around 580,000 distinct CDR3 sequences, around 46% found once. V gave up 3 bases and J gave up 14 bases, with 14 bases separating them. This CDR3 spans 13 amino acids. These data originate in a study of T cells in Graves' hyperthyroidism and ophthalmopathy. Sequenced sample: peripheral blood or thyroid tissue (not recorded which). V is TRBV12-3 or TRBV12-4 and J is TRBJ1-6; possible D gene TRBD1, 5 bases. The TCR was taken from a young woman with Graves' hyperthyroidism. Here the CDR3 reads CASSFGRRGSLHF. The DNA of the CDR3 is TGTGCCAGCAGTTTTGGTAGGAGGGGATCCCTCCACTTT.